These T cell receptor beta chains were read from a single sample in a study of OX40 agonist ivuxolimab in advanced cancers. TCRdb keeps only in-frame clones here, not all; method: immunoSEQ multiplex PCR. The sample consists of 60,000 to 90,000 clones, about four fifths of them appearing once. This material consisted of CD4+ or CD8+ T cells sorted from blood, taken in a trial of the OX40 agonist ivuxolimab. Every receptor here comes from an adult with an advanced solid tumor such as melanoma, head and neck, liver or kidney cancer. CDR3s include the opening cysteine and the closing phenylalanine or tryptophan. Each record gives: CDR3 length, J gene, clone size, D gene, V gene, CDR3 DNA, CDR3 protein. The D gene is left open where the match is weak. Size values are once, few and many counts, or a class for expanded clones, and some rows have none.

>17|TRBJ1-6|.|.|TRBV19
TGTGCCAGTAGTCTCCTCCACTTAGACAGGAGGGATTCACCCCTCCACTTT
CASSLLHLDRRDSPLHF
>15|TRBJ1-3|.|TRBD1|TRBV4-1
TGCGCCAGCAGCCTAATGGGGACAGGGATTGACACCATATATTTT
CASSLMGTGIDTIYF
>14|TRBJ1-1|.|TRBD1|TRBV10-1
TGCGCCAGCAGCGCCAACAGGGGATTCACTGAAGCTTTCTTT
CASSANRGFTEAFF
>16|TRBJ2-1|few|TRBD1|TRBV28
TGTGCCAGCAGTTCTACAGGGGGCGCGGGGTACAATGAGCAGTTCTTC
CASSSTGGAGYNEQFF
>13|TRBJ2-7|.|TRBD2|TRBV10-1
TGCGCCAGCAGTGAGGGCGGGAGTTACGAGCAGTACTTC
CASSEGGSYEQYF
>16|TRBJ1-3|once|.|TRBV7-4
TGTGCCACCAGGATCTTACTCGATAGCTCTGGAAACACCATATATTTT
CATRILLDSSGNTIYF
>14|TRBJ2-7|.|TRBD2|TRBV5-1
TGCGCCAGCAGCTCGGGAGGCAGCACTTACGAGCAGTACTTC
CASSSGGSTYEQYF
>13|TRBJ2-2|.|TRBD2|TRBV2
TGTGCCAGCACCGGGGGGTACACCGGGGAGCTGTTTTTT
CASTGGYTGELFF
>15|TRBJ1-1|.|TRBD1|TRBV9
TGTGCCAGCAGCCCCCCGGGACAGGCGAACACTGAAGCTTTCTTT
CASSPPGQANTEAFF
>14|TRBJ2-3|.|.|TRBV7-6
TGTGCCAGCAGCTTAGCGGCGAGGAGGGATACGCAGTATTTT
CASSLAARRDTQYF
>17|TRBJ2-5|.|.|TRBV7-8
TGTGCCAGCAGCTTAGCGAGGAAGGGGTTGACAAGGGAGACCCAGTACTTC
CASSLARKGLTRETQYF
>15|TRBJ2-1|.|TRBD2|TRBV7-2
TGTGCCAGCAGCTTACCGGGAGGGCGTCAGAATGAGCAGTTCTTC
CASSLPGGRQNEQFF
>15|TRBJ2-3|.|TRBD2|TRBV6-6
TGTGCCAGCAGTTACGAGTCGACTAGCAAAGATACGCAGTATTTT
CASSYESTSKDTQYF
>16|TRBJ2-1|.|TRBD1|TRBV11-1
TGTGCCAGCAGCTTAGGGAGAGACAGGGGGCTTGATGAGCAGTTCTTC
CASSLGRDRGLDEQFF
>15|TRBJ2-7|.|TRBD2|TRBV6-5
TGTGCCAGCAGTTACTCCGCCGGGGGGGACTACGAGCAGTACTTC
CASSYSAGGDYEQYF
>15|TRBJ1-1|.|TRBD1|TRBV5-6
TGTGCCAGCAGGGAAACCGGGACAGGGGTCACTGAAGCTTTCTTT
CASRETGTGVTEAFF
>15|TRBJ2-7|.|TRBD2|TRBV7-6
TGTGCCAGCAGCCATGGGACTAGCGGGAGCCACGAGCAGTACTTC
CASSHGTSGSHEQYF
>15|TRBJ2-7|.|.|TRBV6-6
TGTGCCAGCAGTGACCGCGGGACGGACTCCTACGAGCAGTACTTC
CASSDRGTDSYEQYF
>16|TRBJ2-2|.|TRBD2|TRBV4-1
TGCGCCAGCAGCCAAGGCTTCCTAGCGGGTACCGGGGAGCTGTTTTTT
CASSQGFLAGTGELFF
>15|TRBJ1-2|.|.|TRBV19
TGTGCCAGTAGTATAGGGCACTATCTCAACTATGGCTACACCTTC
CASSIGHYLNYGYTF
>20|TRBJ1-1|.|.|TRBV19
TGTGCCAGCACCCCCCAGGGGCAGGGGCCTTCCAATCCTATGAACACTGAAGCTTTCTTT
CASTPQGQGPSNPMNTEAFF
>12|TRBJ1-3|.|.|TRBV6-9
TGTGCCAGCAGCACCTCTGGAAACACCATATATTTT
CASSTSGNTIYF
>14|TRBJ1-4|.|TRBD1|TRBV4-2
TGTGCCAGCAGCCAAGTCAGGGGGTACGAAAAACTGTTTTTT
CASSQVRGYEKLFF
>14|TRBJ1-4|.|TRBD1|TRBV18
TGTGCCAGCTCACCTAAAGGGGGCGATGAAAAACTGTTTTTT
CASSPKGGDEKLFF
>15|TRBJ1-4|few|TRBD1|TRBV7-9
TGTGCCAGCACCCCTGGGGCAGGGGGCAATGAAAAACTGTTTTTT
CASTPGAGGNEKLFF
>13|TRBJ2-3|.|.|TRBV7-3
TGTGCCAGCAGCTTAATCCCGGGAGATACGCAGTATTTT
CASSLIPGDTQYF
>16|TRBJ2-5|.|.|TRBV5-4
TGTGCCAGCAGCTCAGAACCGGGGCAGGGGCAAGAGACCCAGTACTTC
CASSSEPGQGQETQYF
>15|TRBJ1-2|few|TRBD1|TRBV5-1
TGCGCCAGCAGCTTGGAAGGGGGCCGGGCCTATGGCTACACCTTC
CASSLEGGRAYGYTF
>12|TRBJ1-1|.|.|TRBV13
TGTGCCAGCAGCTTATCGTGGAATGAAGCTTTCTTT
CASSLSWNEAFF
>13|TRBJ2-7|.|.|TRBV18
TGTGCCAGCTCACCCCCAGGCTCCTACGAGCAGTACTTC
CASSPPGSYEQYF
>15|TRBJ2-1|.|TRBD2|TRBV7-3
TGTGCCAGCAGCTTAGGACTAGCGGGAGCGGCTGAGCAGTTCTTC
CASSLGLAGAAEQFF
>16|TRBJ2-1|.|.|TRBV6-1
TGTGCCAGCAGTGAATTAGGAGGGGGTGGATACAATGAGCAGTTCTTC
CASSELGGGGYNEQFF
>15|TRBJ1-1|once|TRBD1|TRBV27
TGTGCCAGCCTCGAGAGGGGGCGAGGGAACACTGAAGCTTTCTTT
CASLERGRGNTEAFF
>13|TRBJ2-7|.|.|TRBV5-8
TGTGCCAGCAGCTTGGGGGGGTTCTACGAGCAGTACTTC
CASSLGGFYEQYF
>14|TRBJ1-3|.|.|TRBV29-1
TGCAGCGTCAGACCAGGGGACTTTGGAAACACCATATATTTT
CSVRPGDFGNTIYF
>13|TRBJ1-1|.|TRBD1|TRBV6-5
TGTGCCAGCAGCCTTGACAGGGGCACTGAAGCTTTCTTT
CASSLDRGTEAFF
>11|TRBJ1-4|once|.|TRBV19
TGTGCCAGTAGTTTCGGTGAAAAACTGTTTTTT
CASSFGEKLFF
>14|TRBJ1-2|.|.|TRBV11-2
TGTGCCAGCAGCTTAAGGGTGATTTCTTATGGCTACACCTTC
CASSLRVISYGYTF
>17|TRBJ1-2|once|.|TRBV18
TGTGCCAGCTCACCAGGGGTACCTGGACAGACTAACTATGGCTACACCTTC
CASSPGVPGQTNYGYTF
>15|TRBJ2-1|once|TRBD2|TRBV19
TGTGCCAGTAGTATAGCGGGAGGATTTTCCAATGAGCAGTTCTTC
CASSIAGGFSNEQFF
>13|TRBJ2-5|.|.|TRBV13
TGTGCCAGCAGCCCAGCCCTGGAAGAGACCCAGTACTTC
CASSPALEETQYF
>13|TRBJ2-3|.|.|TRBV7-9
TGTGCCAGCAGCTTAGCGCCGGGTGCCCAAGGATATTTT
CASSLAPGAQGYF
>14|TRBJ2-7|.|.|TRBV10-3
TGTGCCATCAGTGAGGGGAATGCGCCCTACGAGCAGTACTTC
CAISEGNAPYEQYF
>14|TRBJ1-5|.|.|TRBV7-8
TGTGCCAGCAGCTTAAACAGCCTGAATCAGCCCCAGCATTTT
CASSLNSLNQPQHF
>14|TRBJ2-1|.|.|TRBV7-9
TGTGCCAGCAGCTTAGCGGGATCAGGAAATGAGCAGTTCTTC
CASSLAGSGNEQFF
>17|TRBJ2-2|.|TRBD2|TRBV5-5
TGTGCCAGCAGCTTGCCGCAGACTAGCGGGGACACCGGGGAGCTGTTTTTT
CASSLPQTSGDTGELFF
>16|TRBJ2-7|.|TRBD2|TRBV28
TGTGCCAGCAGTTTAATAAGCGGGGGGGCCCCCTACGAGCAGTACTTC
CASSLISGGAPYEQYF
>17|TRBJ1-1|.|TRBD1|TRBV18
TGTGCCAGCTCACCTCCGGGGCAGGGGGCGATGTACACTGAAGCTTTCTTT
CASSPPGQGAMYTEAFF
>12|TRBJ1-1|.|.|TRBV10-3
TGTGCCATCGGTCCAGCCGTTACTGAAGCTTTCTTT
CAIGPAVTEAFF
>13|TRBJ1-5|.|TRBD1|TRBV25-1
TGTGCCAGCAGTGGGACAGGATATCAGCCCCAGCATTTT
CASSGTGYQPQHF
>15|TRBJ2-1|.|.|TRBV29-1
TGCAGCGTTCACGGAATCCGGGACAACTACAATGAGCAGTTCTTC
CSVHGIRDNYNEQFF
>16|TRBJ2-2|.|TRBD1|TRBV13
TGTGCCAGCAGCAAGGGACAGGGGAGGAACACCGGGGAGCTGTTTTTT
CASSKGQGRNTGELFF
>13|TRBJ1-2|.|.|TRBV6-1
TGTGCCAGCAGTGAATACAGCGATTATGGCTACACCTTC
CASSEYSDYGYTF
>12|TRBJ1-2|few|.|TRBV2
TGTGCCAGCAGTCCGGCGGTGGGTGGCTACACCTTC
CASSPAVGGYTF
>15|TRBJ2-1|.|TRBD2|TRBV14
TGTGCCAGCAGCCAAGGACTAGCGGGAGCCGGGGAGCAGTTCTTC
CASSQGLAGAGEQFF
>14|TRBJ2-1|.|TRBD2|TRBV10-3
TGTGCCATCAGTGAGGGGACTAGCTCTAATGAGCAGTTCTTC
CAISEGTSSNEQFF
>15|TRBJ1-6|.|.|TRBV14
TGTGCCAGCAGCCAAGACGTTTCCTATAATTCACCCCTCCACTTT
CASSQDVSYNSPLHF